This TCR beta chain came from a study of vaccination and CD4 T cells after COVID-19. Overall study: The interval from dose two to post-vaccine sampling had a median of approximately 70 days, and it ranged from 14 to 241. Cellular stimulation was performed using overlapping spike peptides derived from SARS-CoV-2, HCoV-NL63, HCoV-OC43 and HCoV-229E. The study, taken as a whole, reports: SARS-CoV-2-reactive clonotypes rose nonsignificantly, with the median going from approximately 21 to 40.

Sequenced with the Oncomine TCR Beta short-read assay was DNA taken from cultured CD4+ T cells. In TCRdb, the PCR reads were re-called with MiXCR into one record per CDR3 protein. The repertoire holds about 25,000 distinct CDR3 sequences, more than 40% seen once, with approximately 6.1% in the top ten. Treatment reported: approximately nine-day PBMC culture with coronavirus spike peptide pools or control peptides (ViraFEST assay). A remark on this clonotype: The antigen is not known.

Germline assignment: CDR1 SNHLY and CDR2 FYNNEI. V lost 5 bases to trimming and J lost 5 bases, with 12 bases between them. This CDR3 is 13 amino acids long. The sequenced material came from CD4+ T cells from blood, cultured in vitro. The TCR sequence derives from a human donor who had recovered from COVID-19. The chain joins TRBV2 to TRBJ1-2, with D perhaps TRBD1 (6 bases). The CDR3 nucleotides are TGTGCCAGCAGTACAGGGCCTCGGTATGGCTACACCTTC. Amino acid sequence: CASSTGPRYGYTF.